The table lists the clone carrying this TCR beta chain with a count of one. Its cognate antigen is unknown. These data come from a study of OX40 agonist ivuxolimab in advanced cancers. Across the whole study: Therapy given before enrollment (anti-PD-1, anti-PD-L1 or anti-CTLA-4) was allowed, and around 44% had some. One hepatocellular carcinoma and a couple of cutaneous melanoma patients partially responded. Overall study findings and caveats: Average numbers of expanded clones were greater in CD8+ T cells than in CD4+.

The germline V gene encodes CDR1 KGHSH and CDR2 LQKENI. The V and J ends lost 0 bases and 0 bases respectively, with 9 bases between them. The CDR3 is 17 residues long. Method: immunoSEQ multiplex PCR; TCRdb's copy keeps in-frame clones and lacks some. The sample yields about 70,000 clones, 70% to 90% seen once. The chain couples TRBV18 to TRBJ2-6; D unresolved. This specimen consisted of CD4+ or CD8+ T cells sorted from blood, obtained in a trial of the OX40 agonist ivuxolimab. This receptor was taken from an adult with an advanced solid tumor such as melanoma, head and neck, liver or kidney cancer. CDR3 loop: CASSPPDRPSGANVLTF. Written as DNA, the CDR3 is TGTGCCAGCTCACCACCTGACCGGCCCTCTGGGGCCAACGTCCTGACTTTC.